This entry is about one TCR beta chain. Its cognate antigen has yet to be identified. HCMV-specific IgG was detected in serum with a commercial ELISA kit to determine HCMV serostatus. Ficoll density gradient centrifugation was used to isolate peripheral blood mononuclear cells from blood. This specimen comes from a study of T cells expressing NK-cell markers (dated by TCRdb to 2018 to 2021). About the full investigation: About 8 donors provided sorted CD3+CD56+NKG2C+, CD3+CD56+NKG2C- and CD3+CD56-NKG2C+ T-cell subsets, whose TCR beta-chain repertoires were profiled. Among the eight sequenced donors, seven were HCMV-seropositive and one was HCMV-seronegative. Randomly selected healthy volunteers, three men and five women, were used as the eight sequenced donors. Illumina HiSeq 2000/2500, MiSeq or NextSeq was used to sequence libraries as 2 x 150 bp reads.

TCRdb names Illumina HiSeq 2000 as the instrument used. TCR beta cDNA libraries were made by 5'RACE template switching that added a universal primer site and unique molecular identifiers. Priming for cDNA synthesis came from the TCR beta constant segment, and two successive PCR amplification steps followed. As for the original processing: MIGEC was used to demultiplex reads and group the reads by UMI, and MiTCR was used to assemble and quantify clonotypes. To remove erroneous sequences, TCR cDNA sequences were retained only when supported by two or more reads. Downstream repertoire analysis used the tcR package, and clonotypes were matched across fractions by CDR3 nucleotide sequence plus V segment. VDJmatch was used to annotate antigen specificity against VDJdb, with one amino acid substitution in CDR3 permitted. TCRdb reprocessed the raw reads; every CDR3 protein sequence is a single record, and DNA is not supplied. V and J calls and clone size were set by TCRdb, not the authors. The table for this sample shows hundreds of thousands of distinct CDR3 sequences. The ten largest make up 5.2% of the sample.

CDR1 and CDR2, per the germline V gene (reference sequence), are DFQATT and SNEGSKA. The CDR3, from cysteine to phenylalanine, totals 14 residues. No DNA was logged. Points the paper makes about the study in general: Those dominant clonotypes were again the most abundant among CD3+CD56-NKG2C+ cells in a few donors, at roughly 25-60.1%. It remained unclear whether the expanded NKG2C-expressing T cell clones were specific for HCMV antigens. In over five donors, the dominant CD3+CD56+NKG2C+ clonotypes were found to rank among the top 10 CD8+ clonotypes and to make up about 1.0-8% of CD8+ T cells.

This chain joins TRBV20-1 to TRBJ2-1; as DNA is missing, the TRBD1 call by TCRdb cannot be tested. This sequence originates from a man aged 18-70 years in good health. Sample: blood T cells: a sorted CD56 or NKG2C T cell subset, CD4+ or CD8+ T cells, or bulk PBMC T cells (not recorded which). The CDR3 protein: CSASFYRGDNEQFF.